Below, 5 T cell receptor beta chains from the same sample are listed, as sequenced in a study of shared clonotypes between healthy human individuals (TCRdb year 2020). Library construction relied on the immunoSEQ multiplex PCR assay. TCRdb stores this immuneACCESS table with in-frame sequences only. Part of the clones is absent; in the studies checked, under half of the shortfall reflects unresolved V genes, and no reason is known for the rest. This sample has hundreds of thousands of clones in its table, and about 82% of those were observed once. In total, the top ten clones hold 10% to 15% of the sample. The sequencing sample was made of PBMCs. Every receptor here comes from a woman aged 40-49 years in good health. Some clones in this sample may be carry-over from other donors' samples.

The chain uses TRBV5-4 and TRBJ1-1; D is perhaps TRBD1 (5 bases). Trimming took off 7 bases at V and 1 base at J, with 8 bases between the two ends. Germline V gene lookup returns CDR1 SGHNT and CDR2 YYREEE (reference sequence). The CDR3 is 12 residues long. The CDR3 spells CASRTPNTEAFF. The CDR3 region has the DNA TGTGCCAGCCGGACACCGAACACTGAAGCTTTCTTT.

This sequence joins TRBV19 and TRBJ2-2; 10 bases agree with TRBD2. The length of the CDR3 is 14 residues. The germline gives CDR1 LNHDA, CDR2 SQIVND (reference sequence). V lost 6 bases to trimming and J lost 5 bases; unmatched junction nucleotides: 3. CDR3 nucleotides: TGTGCCAGTAGGAAGCGGGAGGGTACCGGGGAGCTGTTTTTT. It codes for CASRKREGTGELFF.

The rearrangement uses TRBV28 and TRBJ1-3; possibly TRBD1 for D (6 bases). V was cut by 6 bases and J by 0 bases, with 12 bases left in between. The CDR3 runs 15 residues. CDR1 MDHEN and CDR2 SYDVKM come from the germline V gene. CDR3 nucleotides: TGTGCCAGCAGCCGGGACACCCGCTCTGGAAACACCATATATTTT. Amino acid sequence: CASSRDTRSGNTIYF.

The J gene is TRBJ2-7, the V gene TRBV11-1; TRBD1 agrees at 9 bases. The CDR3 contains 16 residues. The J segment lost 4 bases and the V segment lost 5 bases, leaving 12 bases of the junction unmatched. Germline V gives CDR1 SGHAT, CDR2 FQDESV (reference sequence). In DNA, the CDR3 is TGTGCCAGCAGCCGCATGCCGGGACAGGGAATGTACGAGCAGTACTTC. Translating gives CASSRMPGQGMYEQYF.

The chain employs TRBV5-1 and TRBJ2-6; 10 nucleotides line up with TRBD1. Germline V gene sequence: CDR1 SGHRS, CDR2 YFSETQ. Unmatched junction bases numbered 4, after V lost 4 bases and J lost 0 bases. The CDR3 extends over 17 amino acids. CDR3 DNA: TGCGCCAGCAGCCCCGGGACAGGGGCCTCTGGGGCCAACGTCCTGACTTTC. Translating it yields CASSPGTGASGANVLTF. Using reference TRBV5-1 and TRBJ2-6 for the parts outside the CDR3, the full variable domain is KAGVTQTPRYLIKTRGQQVTLSCSPISGHRSVSWYQQTPGQGLQFLFEYFSETQRNKGNFPGRFSGRQFSNSRSEMNVSTLELGDSALYLCASSPGTGASGANVLTFGAGSRLTVL.